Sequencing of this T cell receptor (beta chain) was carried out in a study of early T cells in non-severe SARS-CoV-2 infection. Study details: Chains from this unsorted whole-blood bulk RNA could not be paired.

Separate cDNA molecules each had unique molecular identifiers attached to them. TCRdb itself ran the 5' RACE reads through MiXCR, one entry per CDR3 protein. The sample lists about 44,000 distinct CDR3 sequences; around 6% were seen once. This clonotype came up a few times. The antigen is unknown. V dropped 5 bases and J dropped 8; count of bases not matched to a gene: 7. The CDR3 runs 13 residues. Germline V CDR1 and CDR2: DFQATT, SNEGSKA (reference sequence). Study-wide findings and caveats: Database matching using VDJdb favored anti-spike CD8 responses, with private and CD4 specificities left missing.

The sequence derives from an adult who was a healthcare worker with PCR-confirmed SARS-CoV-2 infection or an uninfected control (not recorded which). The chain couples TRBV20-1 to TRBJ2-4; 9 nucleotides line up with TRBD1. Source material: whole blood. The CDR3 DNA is TGCAGTGCTGGGAACAGGGGGCGGGACATTCAGTACTTC. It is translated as CSAGNRGRDIQYF.